Each of the 8 T cell receptor beta chains below was sequenced from the same sample in a study of T cell changes during pregnancy in multiple sclerosis. Produced via immunoSEQ multiplex PCR; TCRdb's table is partial and in-frame only. The sample includes about 48,000 clones, approximately 88% of them seen just once. The input for sequencing was CD4+ T cells from peripheral blood mononuclear cells, taken in the second trimester of pregnancy. The receptors were gathered from a female donor with multiple sclerosis, enrolled in a pregnancy study.

The V call is TRBV5-1, the J call TRBJ2-1, with 10 bases that match TRBD1. Germline V gene data show CDR1 as SGHRS and CDR2 as YFSETQ. The CDR3 spans 16 residues. Losses at the gene ends were 0 bases for V and 1 base for J; bases not matched to a gene: 1. The CDR3 reads CASSLAGQGSYNEQFF. The DNA for the CDR3 is TGCGCCAGCAGCTTGGCGGGACAGGGGTCCTACAATGAGCAGTTCTTC.

This rearrangement joins TRBV6-1 to TRBJ2-2; 9 nucleotides match TRBD1. The CDR3 has 15 amino acids. Germline V gives CDR1 MNHNS, CDR2 SASEGT. J was trimmed by 0 bases and V by 6 bases; bases with no gene match: 2. The CDR3 is CASRRQGANTGELFF. CDR3 sequence (DNA): TGTGCCAGCAGGAGACAGGGGGCGAACACCGGGGAGCTGTTTTTT.

V is TRBV6-5 and J is TRBJ2-3, with D possibly being TRBD1 (5 bases). This CDR3 has 15 amino acids. Germline values: CDR1 MNHEY, CDR2 SVGAGI. V was trimmed by 6 bases and J by 2 bases, leaving 15 bases between them. In nucleotides, the CDR3 is TGTGCCAGCAGAAGTATTAGACAGTACACAGATACGCAGTATTTT. Its protein product is CASRSIRQYTDTQYF.

This chain uses TRBV6-5 with TRBJ1-3, with D possibly being TRBD1 (5 bases). Trimming removed 4 bases at V and 1 base at J, with 14 bases between. CDR1 is MNHEY, CDR2 SVGAGI, per germline. This CDR3 spans 16 amino acids. CDR3 loop: CASSFRVLDSGNTIYF. The CDR3 DNA follows: TGTGCCAGCAGTTTCAGGGTCTTGGATTCTGGAAACACCATATATTTT.

This clone has a single count. At the DNA level, this CDR3 is encoded by other sequences in the same sample as well. This chain connects TRBV5-1 to TRBJ2-3, with D tentatively TRBD2 (6 bases). The germline V gene has CDR1 SGHRS and CDR2 YFSETQ. Deletions cut 0 bases from V and 6 bases from J, with 11 bases between. CDR3 length equals 14 residues. Written as DNA, the CDR3 is TGCGCCAGCAGCTTGGATACGGCGGGGGATACGCAGTATTTT. Residues: CASSLDTAGDTQYF.

The J gene is TRBJ2-7, the V gene TRBV28; 10 bases line up with TRBD1. The trim removed 5 bases at V and 10 bases at J, leaving 11 bases unmatched. The CDR3 covers 14 residues. CDR1 MDHEN and CDR2 SYDVKM come from the germline V gene. The CDR3 nucleotides are TGTGCCAGCAGTCCCTCGGGACAGGGGACCGGCCAGTACTTC. Its protein is CASSPSGQGTGQYF.

The rearrangement joins TRBV6-1 to TRBJ2-5, with a tentative D call TRBD2 (6 bases). Germline V CDR1 and CDR2: MNHNS, SASEGT. The CDR3 has 13 residues. V dropped 3 bases and J dropped 1 base, with 6 bases sitting between them. This CDR3 reads CASSDGSQETQYF. CDR3 DNA: TGTGCCAGCAGTGACGGGAGCCAAGAGACCCAGTACTTC.

The chain is built from TRBV10-3 and TRBJ1-2, with 10 bases identical to TRBD1. The CDR3 runs 14 residues. CDR1 is ENHRY, CDR2 SYGVKD, per germline. V lost 6 bases, J lost 6 bases, and 7 bases stayed unmatched. The CDR3 reads CAIRGLGTGDGYTF. Here the CDR3 DNA reads TGTGCCATCAGAGGGTTGGGGACAGGGGATGGCTACACCTTC.